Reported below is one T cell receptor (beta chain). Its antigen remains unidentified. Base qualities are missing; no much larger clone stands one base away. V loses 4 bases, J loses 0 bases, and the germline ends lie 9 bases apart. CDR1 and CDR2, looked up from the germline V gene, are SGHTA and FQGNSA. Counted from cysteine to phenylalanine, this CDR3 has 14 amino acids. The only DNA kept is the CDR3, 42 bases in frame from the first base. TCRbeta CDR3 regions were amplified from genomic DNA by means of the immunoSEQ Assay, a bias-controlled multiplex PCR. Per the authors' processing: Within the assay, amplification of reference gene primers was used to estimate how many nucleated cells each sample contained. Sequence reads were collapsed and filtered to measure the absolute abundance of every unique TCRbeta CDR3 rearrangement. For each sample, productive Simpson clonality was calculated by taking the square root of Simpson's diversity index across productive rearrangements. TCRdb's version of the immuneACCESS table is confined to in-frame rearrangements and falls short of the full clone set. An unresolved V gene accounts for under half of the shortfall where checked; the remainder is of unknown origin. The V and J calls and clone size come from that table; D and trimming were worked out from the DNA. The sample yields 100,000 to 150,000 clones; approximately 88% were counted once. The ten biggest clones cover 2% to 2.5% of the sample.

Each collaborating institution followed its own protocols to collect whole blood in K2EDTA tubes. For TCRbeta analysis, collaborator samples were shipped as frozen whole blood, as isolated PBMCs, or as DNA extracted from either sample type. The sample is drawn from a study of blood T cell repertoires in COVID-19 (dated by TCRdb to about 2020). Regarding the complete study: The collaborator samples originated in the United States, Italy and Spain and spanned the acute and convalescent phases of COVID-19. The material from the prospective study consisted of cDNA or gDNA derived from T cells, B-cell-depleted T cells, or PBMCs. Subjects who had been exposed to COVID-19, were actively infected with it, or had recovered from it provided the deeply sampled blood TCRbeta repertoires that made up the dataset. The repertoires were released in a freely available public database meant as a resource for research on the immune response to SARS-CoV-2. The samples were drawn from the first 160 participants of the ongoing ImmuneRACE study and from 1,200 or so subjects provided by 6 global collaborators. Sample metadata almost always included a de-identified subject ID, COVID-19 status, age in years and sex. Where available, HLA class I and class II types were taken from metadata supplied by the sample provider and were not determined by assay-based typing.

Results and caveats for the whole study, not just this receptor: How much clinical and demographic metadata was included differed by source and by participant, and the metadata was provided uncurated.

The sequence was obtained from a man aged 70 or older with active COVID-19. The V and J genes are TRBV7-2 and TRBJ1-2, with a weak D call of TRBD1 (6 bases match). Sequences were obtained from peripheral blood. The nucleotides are TGTGCCAGCAGCTCCGGACAGCCTAACTATGGCTACACCTTC. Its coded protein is CASSSGQPNYGYTF.